This TCR beta chain was observed in a study of CD8 T cells in ankylosing spondylitis. The study, taken as a whole, reports: Typical of ankylosing spondylitis blood, it appeared, was a TCR beta motif of roughly eight highly homologous variants. CD8+ cells made up the disease-linked clones, which were relatively rare in peripheral blood. Disease-linked clones reportedly showed significant enrichment in matched ankylosing spondylitis synovial fluid.

Germline assignment: CDR1 DFQATT and CDR2 SNEGSKA (reference sequence). The trim removed 1 base at V and 8 bases at J, leaving 12 bases unmatched. The CDR3 covers 15 residues. This clonotype appeared a few times. Its target is not known. TCRdb re-derived calls from the 5' RACE reads in MiXCR, one entry per CDR3 protein. Counted here are a few hundred thousand distinct CDR3 sequences, about 9.9% occurring once; the ten biggest clones make up about 10%. The receptor's source is a female donor with ankylosing spondylitis or in good health (not recorded which). The material sequenced was blood, either unsorted or a sorted T cell fraction (not recorded which). V usage is TRBV20-1 and J usage is TRBJ1-2; 8 bases line up with TRBD1. The CDR3 spells CSARAPGQGRRGYTF. The CDR3 coding sequence is TGCAGTGCTAGAGCACCTGGACAGGGTCGGAGAGGCTACACCTTC.